Listed here are 27 T cell receptor beta chains from one sample, sequenced in a study of cytomegalovirus exposure and HLA in healthy donors. With 60 Vbeta and 13 Jbeta primers, the PCR was carried out. Assay: immunoSEQ multiplex PCR; the TCRdb copy retains only in-frame clones and omits some. The data contain about 110,000 clones, about four fifths of them singletons. Material: PBMCs. Every receptor here comes from a woman aged 55-69 years in good health and CMV-seropositive.

The V and J genes are TRBV18 and TRBJ2-1; TRBD2 matches at 13 bases. The CDR3 is 19 residues long. The germline CDR1 and CDR2 sequences are KGHSH and LQKENI. V was clipped by 5 bases and J by 0 bases; unmatched bases: 10. The CDR3 spells CASSSPGLAGRSSYNEQFF. The CDR3 DNA reads TGTGCCAGCTCATCCCCGGGACTAGCGGGAAGGAGCTCCTACAATGAGCAGTTCTTC.

The gene calls are TRBV27 and TRBJ2-3; D is ambiguous. The V gene lost 4 bases and the J gene lost 0 bases, with 8 bases spanning the gap. CDR3 length: 14 amino acids. CDR1 and CDR2 (germline): MNHEY, SMNVEV (reference sequence). CDR3 DNA sequence: TGTGCCAGCAGTTCGCCTAGTAGCACAGATACGCAGTATTTT. Protein product: CASSSPSSTDTQYF.

The chain uses TRBV18 and TRBJ1-1; D is unclear. The V gene's germline CDR1 is KGHSH and CDR2 LQKENI. The ends were cut back, 4 bases at V and 3 bases at J, with 18 bases in the middle. This CDR3 is 16 amino acids long. The CDR3 coding sequence is TGTGCCAGCTCACTCCAGGATTCAATCGCCTACACTGAAGCTTTCTTT. Translated: CASSLQDSIAYTEAFF. Variable domain in full (rest from reference TRBV18 and TRBJ1-1): NAGVMQNPRHLVRRRGQEARLRCSPMKGHSHVYWYRQLPEEGLKFMVYLQKENIIDESGMPKERFSAEFPKEGPSILRIQQVVRGDSAAYFCASSLQDSIAYTEAFFGQGTRLTVV.

This clone has just a few counts. This chain joins TRBV5-1 and TRBJ1-5, with 8 nucleotides matching TRBD1. Germline V lookup: CDR1 SGHRS, CDR2 YFSETQ. The CDR3 contains 17 residues. V lost 4 bases to trimming and J lost 2 bases; unmatched junction nucleotides: 11. The CDR3 DNA follows: TGCGCCAGCAGCCCCGGACAGGGACTTTCGGGCAATCAGCCCCAGCATTTT. Its protein is CASSPGQGLSGNQPQHF.

This chain uses TRBV5-1 with TRBJ2-7, with 10 bases that match TRBD2. CDR1 is SGHRS, CDR2 YFSETQ, per germline. CDR3 length: 17 amino acids. V shed 4 bases and J 4 bases; nucleotides not matched to a gene: 14. The CDR3 here is CASSMLTSGTSAYEQYF. CDR3 nucleotides: TGCGCCAGCAGCATGTTAACAAGTGGGACTAGCGCTTACGAGCAGTACTTC.

This clone occurred once. This chain joins TRBV18 and TRBJ2-1, with D hard to call. V was clipped by 0 bases and J by 5 bases, with 8 bases between them. The CDR3 length is 14 residues. CDR1 and CDR2 from the germline V gene are KGHSH and LQKENI. The CDR3 protein is CASSPPSTDNEQFF. For the CDR3, the DNA is TGTGCCAGCTCACCACCTTCCACGGACAATGAGCAGTTCTTC.

CDR3 bases: TGCAGCGTGGGAAGCGGGAGTGGTTACGAGCAGTACTTC. It encodes CSVGSGSGYEQYF. The chain combines TRBV29-1 with TRBJ2-7, with TRBD2 identical over 8 bases. V shed 6 bases and J 4 bases; nucleotides not matched to a gene: 8. This CDR3 comprises 13 residues. Germline V gene lookup returns CDR1 SQVTM and CDR2 ANQGSEA.

Only one count was recorded for this clone. This chain connects TRBV2 to TRBJ2-7; 11 positions match TRBD2. The CDR3 is 16 residues long. The germline gives CDR1 SNHLY, CDR2 FYNNEI. The trim removed 7 bases at V and 4 bases at J, leaving 12 bases unmatched. CDR3 bases: TGTGCCAGCACCGAAGCCCAGACTAGCGGGAATTACGAGCAGTACTTC. Its protein is CASTEAQTSGNYEQYF.

This clone showed up just once. The chain recombines TRBV5-6 with TRBJ1-1; a weak D match, TRBD1 (5 bases). From germline, CDR1 is SGHDT and CDR2 YYEEEE. The CDR3 is 17 amino acids. With 0 bases removed from V and 0 bases from J, the gap between germline ends came to 15 bases. CDR3 sequence (DNA): TGTGCCAGCAGCTTGGCGCCGGGACTCTGCATGAACACTGAAGCTTTCTTT. Translating it yields CASSLAPGLCMNTEAFF.

This clone was counted between two and nine times. CDR3 sequence (DNA): TGTGCCAGCAGCGTAGTCCCACTAGCGGGAGCCTACAATGAGCAGTTCTTC. It encodes CASSVVPLAGAYNEQFF. The gene calls are TRBV9 and TRBJ2-1, with 11 bases that match TRBD2. The CDR3 sequence is 17 residues long. The germline V gene has CDR1 SGDLS and CDR2 YYNGEE. Losses at the gene ends were 0 bases for V and 2 bases for J; bases not matched to a gene: 4.

The sample holds a few counts of this clone. The rearrangement links TRBV7-2 to TRBJ2-7; D might be TRBD1 (5 bases). The CDR3 is made up of 15 amino acids. Looked up from germline, CDR1 is SGHTA and CDR2 is FQGNSA. The V gene lost 4 bases and the J gene lost 0 bases, with 13 bases spanning the gap. The CDR3 spells CASSSTVLSSYEQYF. The CDR3 bases are TGTGCCAGCAGCTCGACAGTGTTAAGCTCCTACGAGCAGTACTTC.

About this clone: Its ends do not fully match the called genes, so a read error is possible. The CDR3 nucleotides are TGTGCCTGGAGTGTTGGGGGCGAGCAGTACTTT. Translating it yields CAWSVGGEQYF. The chain carries TRBV30 and TRBJ2-7, with D tentatively TRBD1 (6 bases). From germline, CDR1 is GTSNPN and CDR2 SVGIG (reference sequence). CDR3 size: 11 residues.

The chain combines TRBV7-6 with TRBJ2-3; 9 positions agree with TRBD2. Trimming took 5 bases from V and 6 from J; bases not matched to a gene: 9. This CDR3 region has 15 residues. Germline V gene sequence: CDR1 SGHVS, CDR2 FNYEAQ. The CDR3 region has the DNA TGTGCCAGCAGCCCGTTAGCGGGAGAAAGGGATACGCAGTATTTT. Residues: CASSPLAGERDTQYF. The complete variable domain, with remaining parts taken from reference TRBV7-6 and TRBJ2-3, reads GAGVSQSPRYKVTKRGQDVALRCDPISGHVSLYWYRQALGQGPEFLTYFNYEAQQDKSGLPNDRFSAERPEGSISTLTIQRTEQRDSAMYRCASSPLAGERDTQYFGPGTRLTVL.

This clone was recorded once. The gene calls are TRBV28 and TRBJ2-7, with 10 nucleotides matching TRBD1. The germline V gene has CDR1 MDHEN and CDR2 SYDVKM. The CDR3 runs to 16 residues. V gave up 4 bases and J gave up 3 bases; unmatched junction bases: 9. CDR3: CASSSSGTGVGYEQYF. The DNA of the CDR3 is TGTGCCAGCAGTTCTTCCGGGACAGGGGTCGGCTACGAGCAGTACTTC.

CDR3 residues: CASSYNPGSGFTEAFF. The CDR3 region has the DNA TGTGCCAGCAGTTACAACCCGGGATCTGGCTTCACTGAAGCTTTCTTT. J is TRBJ1-1 and V is TRBV6-5, with D uncertain. CDR3 length: 16 residues. Germline CDR1 reads MNHEY; CDR2 reads SVGAGI. Trimming shortened V by 2 bases and J by 4 bases, and 17 bases separated the two germline ends.

The chain has TRBV20-1 and TRBJ1-2; 7 positions agree with TRBD1. The V gene end was trimmed by 5 bases and the J gene end by 8 bases; junction bases not matched to a gene: 5. Germline V gene sequence: CDR1 DFQATT, CDR2 SNEGSKA (reference sequence). The CDR3 runs to 11 residues. As DNA, the CDR3 is TGCAGTGCTCGACAGGGTGGAGGCTACACCTTC. Translating it yields CSARQGGGYTF.

The CDR3 sequence is CATSRDWGSGPYEQYF. In DNA form, the CDR3 reads TGTGCCACCAGCAGAGATTGGGGTAGCGGACCCTACGAGCAGTACTTC. The V and J genes are TRBV15 and TRBJ2-7, with D perhaps matching TRBD2 (6 bases). The germline V gene has CDR1 LNHNV and CDR2 YYDKDF (reference sequence). V lost 0 bases, J lost 2 bases, and 14 bases lay in between. The CDR3 runs 16 residues.

This clone was seen just once. The CDR3 is CASSFGTGGRYEQFF. DNA for the CDR3: TGCGCCAGCAGCTTCGGGACAGGGGGCAGGTATGAGCAGTTCTTC. The chain recombines TRBV5-1 with TRBJ2-1; 12 positions agree with TRBD1. Trimming at V came to 2 bases and at J to 8 bases, leaving 5 bases not matched to a gene. Germline lookup yields CDR1 SGHRS and CDR2 YFSETQ. The CDR3 is 15 residues long.

The chain carries TRBV2 and TRBJ2-1, with TRBD2 matching over 13 bases. Germline-derived CDR1 and CDR2 are SNHLY and FYNNEI. Trimming at V came to 5 bases and at J to 7 bases, leaving 8 bases not matched to a gene. This CDR3 is built from 16 residues. The CDR3 DNA is TGTGCCAGCAGTTACGGACTAGCGGGAGTCCTAAATGAGCAGTTCTTC. Its translation: CASSYGLAGVLNEQFF.

The genes are TRBV4-1 and TRBJ1-6; 7 bases agree with TRBD1. The CDR3 is 19 amino acids. The J segment lost 4 bases and the V segment lost 4 bases, leaving 16 bases of the junction unmatched. The germline V gene encodes CDR1 MGHRA and CDR2 YSYEKL. The CDR3 DNA sequence: TGCGCCAGCAGCCTGCGCTACGGGGCAGGGGGAACGTATAATTCACCCCTCCACTTT. Its translation is CASSLRYGAGGTYNSPLHF.

This chain links TRBV5-1 with TRBJ1-1; 8 positions match TRBD1. CDR3 length: 15 residues. J lost 2 bases, V lost 5 bases, and 8 bases had no gene match. The germline V gene has CDR1 SGHRS and CDR2 YFSETQ. The CDR3 region has the DNA TGCGCCAGCAGATTCGGACAGGGAGAAAACACTGAAGCTTTCTTT. This codes for CASRFGQGENTEAFF.

The chain links TRBV2 to TRBJ2-7; 14 bases map to TRBD2. The CDR3 is 14 residues long. The germline gives CDR1 SNHLY, CDR2 FYNNEI. After removal of 7 bases from V and 5 bases from J, the junction contained 4 bases not matched to a gene. The CDR3: CASKGLAGVDEQYF. DNA for the CDR3: TGTGCCAGCAAGGGACTAGCGGGAGTGGACGAGCAGTACTTC.

This chain joins TRBV27 and TRBJ1-5; D is possibly TRBD1 (5 bases). Trimming left V 6 bases short and J 2 bases short, with 17 bases between. This CDR3 has 16 residues. Germline-derived CDR1 and CDR2 are MNHEY and SMNVEV (reference sequence). For the CDR3, the DNA is TGTGCCAGCAGCAGAAGGGGCGGCGGGGGCAATCAGCCCCAGCATTTT. This sequence encodes CASSRRGGGGNQPQHF.

This chain uses TRBV5-1 with TRBJ2-1, with TRBD2 matching over 9 bases. Germline CDR1 reads SGHRS; CDR2 reads YFSETQ. The CDR3 sequence is 18 residues long. V lost 4 bases, J lost 7 bases, and 18 bases stayed unmatched. The CDR3 here is CASSPGFRRTSVGNEQFF. The CDR3 DNA is TGCGCCAGCAGCCCAGGGTTTCGTCGGACTAGCGTGGGGAATGAGCAGTTCTTC.

V gene TRBV6-5 combines with J gene TRBJ1-3; no clear D gene. CDR1 and CDR2 from the germline V gene are MNHEY and SVGAGI. The CDR3 covers 15 residues. The V end lost 0 bases, the J end lost 0 bases, and 6 bases lay between the germline ends. This chain's CDR3 is CASSYSVLSGNTIYF. CDR3 bases: TGTGCCAGCAGTTACTCCGTTCTCTCTGGAAACACCATATATTTT.

The chain links TRBV19 to TRBJ2-2; weak D call: TRBD2 (5 bases). Per the germline V gene, CDR1 is LNHDA and CDR2 is SQIVND (reference sequence). Trimming took 8 bases from V and 1 from J, leaving 11 bases between them. The CDR3 is made up of 14 amino acids. The CDR3 loop is CASAGGLNTGELFF. The CDR3 nucleotides are TGTGCCAGTGCTGGTGGACTGAACACCGGGGAGCTGTTTTTT.

The rearrangement uses TRBV10-3 and TRBJ2-1; D gene unclear. The CDR3 sequence is 11 residues long. The germline gives CDR1 ENHRY, CDR2 SYGVKD. V lost 3 bases and J lost 10, with 7 bases in between. CDR3 bases: TGTGCCATCAGTGATTATCGGGAGCAGTTCTTC. It codes for CAISDYREQFF.